Presented here are 3 T cell receptor beta chains from one specimen sequenced in a study of human T cells and chemical hapten exposure. The time point was: pre-sensitization, week 0. The treatment here: therapeutic diphenylcyclopropenone sensitization with weekly scalp DPC. TCRdb reanalysed the RACE reads using MiXCR and keeps one entry per CDR3 protein. The data hold around 350,000 distinct CDR3 sequences, with approximately 5.8% observed a single time. The source was whole blood, collected in connection with sensitization to the hapten diphenylcyclopropenone (DPC). These receptors were collected from a woman under 30 with alopecia areata. Some clones in this sample may be carry-over from other donors' samples.

V usage is TRBV12-3 or TRBV12-4 and J usage is TRBJ2-3; D not certain. The ends were cut back, 0 bases at V and 5 bases at J, with 9 bases in the middle. The CDR3 length is 14 residues. CDR3 nucleotide sequence: TGTGCCAGCAGTTTAGCGCTCGTAGGAGATACGCAGTATTTT. Protein sequence: CASSLALVGDTQYF.

CDR3 nucleotide sequence: TGCGCCAGCAGCCAAGCGGAAGGAAGGGAGGAGTACTTC. This codes for CASSQAEGREEYF. The chain joins TRBV4-3 to TRBJ2-7, with D perhaps TRBD2 (6 bases). Trimming removed 1 base at V and 11 bases at J, with 15 bases between. This CDR3 has 13 residues. Looked up from germline, CDR1 is LGHNA and CDR2 is YSLEER.

This clonotype occurred many times. The CDR3 sequence is CASSFIGGPSTDTQYF. In nucleotides, the CDR3 is TGTGCCAGCAGTTTTATCGGGGGTCCTAGCACAGATACGCAGTATTTT. The chain uses TRBV27 and TRBJ2-3; D is perhaps TRBD2 (6 bases). The CDR3 runs to 16 residues. CDR1 is MNHEY and CDR2 is SMNVEV in the germline V gene (reference sequence). The V end lost 3 bases, the J end lost 0 bases, and 13 bases lay between the germline ends.